Listed below are T cell receptor beta chains from one sample, sequenced in a study of blood T cell repertoires in COVID-19. Using immunoSEQ multiplex PCR, the repertoire was profiled, and TCRdb retains in-frame clones only, with some absent. Found here are 150,000 to 200,000 clones, approximately 91% of them singletons; the top ten hold approximately 5%. The sequencing sample was made of peripheral blood. Receptors originate from a man aged 18 to 30 with COVID-19, enrolled during active disease. CDR3s include the opening cysteine and the closing phenylalanine or tryptophan. Fields, in order: V gene, clone size, J gene, D gene, CDR3 protein, CDR3 DNA. A D gene is named only where the DNA matches it firmly. Size is stated for part of the rows, as once, few or many counts, or as a class when the clone is expanded.

TRBV27	-	TRBJ1-6	TRBD1	CASSPRTGDNSPLHF	TGTGCCAGCAGTCCGCGGACAGGGGATAATTCACCCCTCCACTTT
TRBV27	-	TRBJ1-5	-	CASSPRQGNQPQHF	TGTGCCAGCAGCCCTAGACAGGGCAATCAGCCCCAGCATTTT
TRBV30	-	TRBJ2-1	TRBD2	CAWNLLAGGPRSYNEQFF	TGTGCCTGGAATCTACTAGCGGGAGGGCCTAGGTCCTACAATGAGCAGTTCTTC
TRBV7-9	-	TRBJ2-7	-	CASSPGGYEQYF	TGTGCCAGCAGCCCCGGAGGGTACGAGCAGTACTTC
TRBV19	-	TRBJ2-1	TRBD2	CASSIPSGFYNEQFF	TGTGCCAGTAGTATCCCTAGCGGGTTTTACAATGAGCAGTTCTTC
TRBV6-6	-	TRBJ1-2	-	CASSSATSENYGYTF	TGTGCCAGCAGTTCCGCTACGTCGGAGAACTATGGCTACACCTTC
TRBV30	-	TRBJ2-7	-	CAWRLQVEQYF	TGTGCCTGGAGACTGCAGGTCGAGCAGTACTTC
TRBV7-9	-	TRBJ2-2	TRBD2	CASSLRLAGGPRTGELFF	TGTGCCAGCAGCCTGAGACTAGCGGGAGGTCCGCGCACCGGGGAGCTGTTTTTT
TRBV30	-	TRBJ2-1	TRBD2	CAWSPHDRTSGSLNEQFF	TGTGCCTGGAGTCCCCACGACCGGACTAGCGGGAGTCTCAATGAGCAGTTCTTC
TRBV19	-	TRBJ1-4	TRBD1	CASSYRGGQSNEKLLF	TGTGCCAGTTCTTACCGGGGGGGACAGAGTAATGAAAAACTGCTTTTT
TRBV27	-	TRBJ1-3	TRBD1	CASSPQGAGNTIYF	TGTGCCAGCAGTCCCCAGGGGGCTGGAAACACCATATATTTT
TRBV5-6	-	TRBJ1-1	-	CASSRGQMNTEAFF	TGTGCCAGCAGCCGCGGACAGATGAACACTGAAGCTTTCTTT
TRBV21-1	-	TRBJ1-5	-	CASSKDFWDSHSNQPQHF	TGTGCCAGCAGCAAAGATTTTTGGGACAGCCATAGCAATCAGCCCCAGCATTTT
TRBV5-6	-	TRBJ1-6	TRBD1	CASSPGRDRSSSPLHF	TGTGCCAGCAGCCCGGGCCGGGACAGGAGTTCTTCACCCCTCCACTTT
TRBV7-9	-	TRBJ1-2	TRBD1	CASSRTGGGYTF	TGTGCCAGCAGCCGGACAGGGGGTGGCTACACCTTC
TRBV6-2/TRBV6-3	-	TRBJ1-1	-	CASSYPNRENFLTSVTEAFF	TGTGCCAGCAGTTATCCTAACAGGGAGAACTTCCTTACCTCCGTGACTGAAGCTTTCTTT
TRBV28	-	TRBJ2-2	-	CASRTVQGNTGELFF	TGTGCCAGCAGGACAGTACAGGGGAACACCGGGGAGCTGTTTTTT
TRBV9	few	TRBJ2-1	-	CASNRESSDSYNEQFF	TGTGCCAGCAACCGAGAGAGTAGCGACTCCTACAATGAGCAGTTCTTC
TRBV6-2/TRBV6-3	-	TRBJ1-5	TRBD1	CASSYQVTGGRVNQPQHF	TGTGCCAGCAGTTACCAGGTGACAGGGGGCCGTGTTAATCAGCCCCAGCATTTT
TRBV28	-	TRBJ2-7	-	CASSRLQLARPSYEQYF	TGTGCCAGCAGCCGGCTTCAGCTAGCGCGACCCTCCTACGAGCAGTACTTC
TRBV28	-	TRBJ1-1	-	CASSLETTYTEAFF	TGTGCCAGCAGTTTAGAGACAACTTACACTGAAGCTTTCTTT
TRBV27	-	TRBJ1-5	TRBD1	CASSFGTASAPQHF	TGTGCCAGCAGTTTTGGGACAGCCTCCGCACCCCAGCATTTT